This entry lists 25 T cell receptor beta chains sequenced from one sample in a study of shared clonotypes between healthy human individuals. Here immunoSEQ multiplex PCR was the method, and the copy in TCRdb shows in-frame clones only, minus some. The repertoire has 1.5 million to 2.5 million clones, around 96% of them found once; the top ten carry 1% to 1.5%. Terminally differentiated effector memory CD45RA+ cells were excluded by CCR7 positive selection of CD45RO-negative cells. The sample consisted of naive CD8+ T cells sorted from blood. These receptor sequences come from a man aged 18 to 30 in good health.

The V and J genes are TRBV6-1 and TRBJ2-7, with D perhaps matching TRBD1 (6 bases). The length of the CDR3 is 13 residues. CDR1 and CDR2 (germline): MNHNS, SASEGT. Trimming took off 8 bases at V and 1 base at J, with 12 bases between the two ends. In nucleotides, the CDR3 is TGTGCCAGCCTAGGACAGCCATCCTACGAGCAGTACTTC. The encoded protein is CASLGQPSYEQYF.

The V gene is TRBV19, the J gene TRBJ1-2; 12 bases line up with TRBD1. V lost 4 bases and J lost 4; bases outside the gene matches: 4. The CDR3 spans 15 residues. In germline, CDR1 is LNHDA, CDR2 SQIVND (reference sequence). The CDR3 protein is CASSTGTGGLYGYTF. For the CDR3, the DNA is TGTGCCAGTAGTACCGGGACAGGGGGCCTCTATGGCTACACCTTC.

This rearrangement joins TRBV6-5 to TRBJ2-2; tentatively, D is TRBD1 (6 bases). Germline lookup yields CDR1 MNHEY and CDR2 SVGAGI. This CDR3 is 13 amino acids long. V lost 8 bases and J 3 bases, leaving 10 bases between the germline ends. For the CDR3, the DNA is TGTGCCAGCGGACAGCGCGACACCGGGGAGCTGTTTTTT. Its protein is CASGQRDTGELFF.

The chain links TRBV5-1 to TRBJ2-7, with D unresolved. The CDR3 covers 12 residues. V lost 2 bases to trimming and J lost 6 bases, with 9 bases between them. CDR1 and CDR2 from the germline V gene are SGHRS and YFSETQ. For the CDR3, the DNA is TGCGCCAGCAGCTTCGACGGACCCGAGCAGTACTTC. This codes for CASSFDGPEQYF.

The chain couples TRBV21-1 to TRBJ1-3; TRBD1, as called in the table, went unchecked against the DNA. TRBV21-1 is a documented pseudogene. CDR3 length: 17 residues. The CDR3 nucleotides are TGTGCCAGCAGCAAAAAGAGGACAGCTCCTCCTTGGGACACCATATATTTT. Translation: CASSKKRTAPPWDTIYF.

The rearrangement links TRBV25-1 to TRBJ1-1, with D uncertain. This CDR3 region has 13 residues. The V gene's germline CDR1 is MGHDK and CDR2 SYGVNS. V was shortened by 2 bases and J by 4 bases, with 8 bases between the two germline ends. CDR3 protein: CASSERGSTEAFF. The DNA for the CDR3 is TGTGCCAGCAGTGAACGAGGATCCACTGAAGCTTTCTTT.

The chain combines TRBV15 with TRBJ2-7; maybe TRBD1 (5 bases). Trimming left V 3 bases short and J 0 bases short, with 18 bases between. This CDR3 has 17 residues. Germline V gene sequence: CDR1 LNHNV, CDR2 YYDKDF (reference sequence). The CDR3 DNA reads TGTGCCACCAGCAGTTTTTTGACAGCTAAAAGCTCCTACGAGCAGTACTTC. Residues: CATSSFLTAKSSYEQYF.

The chain has TRBV28 and TRBJ2-3; TRBD1 matches at 9 bases. V lost 2 bases and J lost 3; bases outside the gene matches: 6. This CDR3 spans 16 amino acids. The germline gives CDR1 MDHEN, CDR2 SYDVKM. The CDR3 DNA follows: TGTGCCAGCAGTTTAGACAGGGGGATGTGGACAGATACGCAGTATTTT. Translated, it gives CASSLDRGMWTDTQYF.

The genes are TRBV20-1 and TRBJ2-7, with D unclear. The CDR3 spans 11 residues. Germline V gene data show CDR1 as DFQATT and CDR2 as SNEGSKA (reference sequence). Trimming took 4 bases from V and 3 from J, leaving 7 bases between them. DNA of the CDR3: TGCAGTGCTAAAATCGGCTACGAGCAGTACTTC. Translated: CSAKIGYEQYF.

A note on this clone: An end of the junction differs from the germline gene, which may be a read error. The gene calls are TRBV7-7 and TRBJ2-5, with unresolved D. The CDR3 is 13 amino acids. The germline V gene has CDR1 SSHAT and CDR2 FNYEAQ (reference sequence). The CDR3, as DNA: TGTGCTAGCACCGAAGGGCCGGCGGAGACCCAGTACTTC. This encodes CASTEGPAETQYF.

The CDR3 bases are TGTGCCAGCAGCTTAGGCGGGAGAGGCACAGATACGCAGTATTTT. Residues: CASSLGGRGTDTQYF. The chain couples TRBV5-4 to TRBJ2-3; TRBD2 aligns across 7 bases. Trimming took 2 bases from V and 1 from J; bases not matched to a gene: 4. Germline CDR1 is SGHNT and CDR2 is YYREEE (reference sequence). The CDR3 length is 15 residues.

CDR3 nucleotide sequence: TGTGCCAGCAGCCCTCCGACAGGGGACCAGAGTAACCAGCAGTACTTC. Encoded protein: CASSPPTGDQSNQQYF. The rearrangement uses TRBV7-9 and TRBJ2-7, with TRBD1 matching over 8 bases. The junction had 17 bases not matched to a gene; V was cut back by 5 bases and J by 8 bases. Germline CDR1 reads SEHNR; CDR2 reads FQNEAQ (reference sequence). The CDR3 extends over 16 amino acids. The variable domain in full, with the rest retrieved from reference TRBV7-9 and TRBJ2-7, is DTGVSQNPRHKITKRGQNVTFRCDPISEHNRLYWYRQTLGQGPEFLTYFQNEAQLEKSRLLSDRFSAERPKGSFSTLEIQRTEQGDSAMYLCASSPPTGDQSNQQYFGPGTRLTVT.

The V and J genes are TRBV5-4 and TRBJ2-3; D is uncertain. The V end was cut by 4 bases, the J end by 2 bases, with 14 bases between. The CDR3 is 15 amino acids. Germline V gives CDR1 SGHNT, CDR2 YYREEE (reference sequence). The CDR3: CASSQHIVVTDTQYF. CDR3 nucleotides: TGTGCCAGCAGCCAACATATAGTGGTCACAGATACGCAGTATTTT.

The genes are TRBV10-3 and TRBJ2-3; no reliable D call. This CDR3 region has 14 residues. Germline CDR1 is ENHRY and CDR2 is SYGVKD. With 5 bases removed from V and 2 bases from J, the gap between germline ends came to 11 bases. DNA for the CDR3: TGTGCCATCAGTCAGCCGGTGGACACAGATACGCAGTATTTT. Its translation: CAISQPVDTDTQYF.

This sequence joins TRBV7-2 and TRBJ2-3; 7 bases match TRBD2. The CDR3 sequence is 17 residues long. V lost 4 bases to trimming and J lost 0 bases; unmatched junction nucleotides: 10. CDR1 SGHTA and CDR2 FQGNSA come from the germline V gene. Here the CDR3 DNA reads TGTGCCAGCAGCTCACTCTGGGGGGGACTGAGCACAGATACGCAGTATTTT. Protein: CASSSLWGGLSTDTQYF.

V gene TRBV27 combines with J gene TRBJ2-6; no reliable D call. Deletions cut 6 bases from V and 1 base from J, with 10 bases between. CDR1 is MNHEY, CDR2 SMNVEV, per germline (reference sequence). The CDR3 extends over 15 amino acids. The CDR3 region has the DNA TGTGCCAGCAGCCGCCAATCTTCTGGGGCCAACGTCCTGACTTTC. It translates to CASSRQSSGANVLTF.

The CDR3 DNA is TGTGCCAGCAGCTTAGGTAGGAGAGTCTACGAGCAGTACTTC. Its translation: CASSLGRRVYEQYF. V is TRBV13 and J is TRBJ2-7; D gene ambiguous. The germline V and J ends were trimmed by 0 bases and 3 bases, with 9 bases remaining between them. This CDR3 contains 14 residues. The germline CDR1 and CDR2 sequences are PRHDT and FYEKMQ (reference sequence).

CDR3 in amino acids: CASSFRTSGARTDTQYF. CDR3 coding DNA: TGTGCCAGCAGCTTCAGGACTAGCGGGGCCCGCACAGATACGCAGTATTTT. This rearrangement joins TRBV5-4 to TRBJ2-3; 12 bases are a match to TRBD2. The J segment lost 1 base and the V segment lost 2 bases, leaving 5 bases of the junction unmatched. There are 17 residues in the CDR3. Per the germline V gene, CDR1 is SGHNT and CDR2 is YYREEE (reference sequence).

Worth noting for this clone: The identical CDR3 is also encoded by other nucleotide sequences in the sample. This sequence joins TRBV4-1 and TRBJ2-7, with 10 bases fitting TRBD1. The CDR3 is made up of 14 amino acids. CDR1 and CDR2 (germline): MGHRA, YSYEKL. The V gene end was trimmed by 5 bases and the J gene end by 3 bases; junction bases not matched to a gene: 4. The CDR3 loop is CASSVRDRGYEQYF. CDR3 coding DNA: TGCGCCAGCAGCGTTCGGGACAGGGGCTACGAGCAGTACTTC.

The chain has TRBV2 and TRBJ2-1; no clear D. From germline, CDR1 is SNHLY and CDR2 FYNNEI. This CDR3 is built from 11 residues. The V end was cut by 10 bases, the J end by 2 bases, with 6 bases between. For the CDR3, the DNA is TGTGCCATTTCAGCCTACAATGAGCAGTTCTTC. Translated: CAISAYNEQFF. Together with reference TRBV2 and TRBJ2-1, the CDR3 gives the full variable domain: EPEVTQTPSHQVTQMGQEVILRCVPISNHLYFYWYRQILGQKVEFLVSFYNNEISEKSEIFDDQFSVERPDGSNFTLKIRSTKLEDSAMYFCAISAYNEQFFGPGTRLTVL.

The chain combines TRBV5-6 with TRBJ2-7, with a weak D call TRBD1 (6 bases). This CDR3 spans 14 amino acids. V was pared by 2 bases and J by 2 bases, with 11 bases between. The germline gives CDR1 SGHDT, CDR2 YYEEEE. CDR3 sequence: CASSFGSGAYEQYF. The CDR3 DNA reads as TGTGCCAGCAGCTTCGGATCAGGGGCCTACGAGCAGTACTTC.

V gene TRBV7-9 combines with J gene TRBJ1-1; tentatively, D is TRBD1 (5 bases). Germline V gene data show CDR1 as SEHNR and CDR2 as FQNEAQ (reference sequence). The CDR3 is 15 amino acids. V lost 3 bases and J lost 0, with 11 bases in between. The CDR3 is CASSFSGGMNTEAFF. The CDR3 region has the DNA TGTGCCAGCAGCTTTTCTGGGGGTATGAACACTGAAGCTTTCTTT.

The chain has TRBV14 and TRBJ2-5; a possible D gene is TRBD1 (5 bases). V lost 4 bases and J lost 3, with 12 bases in between. Looked up from germline, CDR1 is SGHDN and CDR2 is FVKESK. The CDR3 spans 14 residues. CDR3 sequence reads: CASSPWLGEETQYF. CDR3 sequence (DNA): TGTGCCAGCAGCCCATGGCTAGGGGAAGAGACCCAGTACTTC.

Concerning this clone: Distinct nucleotide sequences in the sample also encode this CDR3. The chain couples TRBV7-9 to TRBJ2-2; D ambiguous. With 4 bases removed from V and 4 bases from J, the gap between germline ends came to 4 bases. The CDR3 length is 12 residues. Germline V gene sequence: CDR1 SEHNR, CDR2 FQNEAQ (reference sequence). The CDR3 spells CASSSFTGELFF. CDR3 bases: TGTGCCAGCAGCTCATTCACCGGGGAGCTGTTTTTT.

The V gene is TRBV6-1, the J gene TRBJ2-7; D uncertain. Germline V gene lookup returns CDR1 MNHNS and CDR2 SASEGT. The CDR3 runs 15 residues. Trimming stripped 2 bases from V and 3 bases from J, with 14 bases between. CDR3 protein: CASSEMAVQFYEQYF. The CDR3 DNA is TGTGCCAGCAGTGAAATGGCAGTCCAATTCTACGAGCAGTACTTC.